The T cell receptor beta chain described here comes from a study of metastatic and nonmetastatic thyroid tumors. Study-wide background: Comparison of repertoires was carried out across blood and tumor or nodule tissue from malignant and benign thyroid patients.

TCRdb reassembled clones from the PCR reads with MiXCR. The data contain around 26,000 clones, around 3.5% of them singletons. This clone was counted many times. The entire patient cohort was treatment-naive prior to thyroid surgery. The trim removed 5 bases at V and 5 bases at J, leaving 4 bases unmatched. The CDR3 has 14 residues. Per germline, CDR1 DFQATT and CDR2 SNEGSKA (reference sequence). This chain links TRBV20-1 with TRBJ2-1; 12 nucleotides line up with TRBD2. The clonotype comes from a male donor with papillary thyroid cancer or a benign thyroid nodule (not recorded which). Some clones in this sample may be carry-over from other donors' samples. Sequenced material: blood. The CDR3 nucleotides read TGCAGTGCTCCACTAGCGGGAGGAGACAATGAGCAGTTCTTC. This translates into CSAPLAGGDNEQFF.